These 29 T cell receptor beta chains came from one sample sequenced in a study of Ad26.COV2.S vaccination and SARS-CoV-2 variants. As for treatment: roughly 18 received Ad26.COV2.S at low or high dose, single or two shots; about 5 received placebo; per-sample allocation not given. The investigators took samples on day 63 after the first vaccine or placebo injection. TCRdb keeps only in-frame clones here, not all; method: immunoSEQ multiplex PCR. The sample lists approximately 480,000 clones; 87% were seen once. This sample comprised peripheral blood, obtained in a trial of Ad26.COV2.S vaccine versus placebo. All receptors derive from a person between 18 and 65 years old who received the Ad26.COV2.S COVID-19 vaccine or a placebo.

The rearrangement links TRBV9 to TRBJ2-6; D gene uncertain. V was cut by 2 bases and J by 6 bases, with 15 bases left in between. Germline V gives CDR1 SGDLS, CDR2 YYNGEE. The CDR3 covers 16 residues. In nucleotides, the CDR3 is TGTGCCAGCAGCGTGGGCCTCAGAGCTCCGGCCAACGTCCTGACTTTC. Its translation: CASSVGLRAPANVLTF. Complete variable domain (other parts from reference TRBV9 and TRBJ2-6): DSGVTQTPKHLITATGQRVTLRCSPRSGDLSVYWYQQSLDQGLQFLIQYYNGEERAKGNILERFSAQQFPDLHSELNLSSLELGDSALYFCASSVGLRAPANVLTFGAGSRLTVL.

V is TRBV28 and J is TRBJ1-5; TRBD1 aligns across 7 bases. The V segment lost 4 bases and the J segment 2 bases; nucleotides outside the gene matches: 5. CDR1 is MDHEN, CDR2 SYDVKM, per germline. CDR3 length: 15 amino acids. CDR3 DNA sequence: TGTGCCAGCAGTTCGGGGCAGGGGGGCAATCAGCCCCAGCATTTT. Translation gives CASSSGQGGNQPQHF.

This clone was picked up one time. Distinct nucleotide sequences in the sample also encode this CDR3. The chain links TRBV28 to TRBJ1-4; 8 nucleotides align to TRBD1. V was clipped by 4 bases and J by 8 bases; unmatched bases: 6. The CDR3 spans 14 residues. Germline loops: CDR1 MDHEN, CDR2 SYDVKM. CDR3 nucleotides: TGTGCCAGCAGTTCTACAGGGGGTAACGAAAAACTGTTTTTT. Encoded protein: CASSSTGGNEKLFF.

The chain links TRBV19 to TRBJ2-1; D not certain. Germline CDR1 LNHDA, CDR2 SQIVND (reference sequence). The CDR3 consists of 14 residues. V lost 7 bases and J 5 bases, leaving 15 bases between the germline ends. The CDR3 region is CASTLWGNNNEQFF. The DNA for the CDR3 is TGTGCCAGTACTTTATGGGGTAACAACAATGAGCAGTTCTTC.

The V and J genes are TRBV27 and TRBJ2-7; TRBD1 agrees at 9 bases. The junction had 3 bases not matched to a gene; V was cut back by 6 bases and J by 3 bases. Per germline, CDR1 MNHEY and CDR2 SMNVEV (reference sequence). There are 13 residues in the CDR3. The CDR3 protein is CASRDRGIYEQYF. For the CDR3, the DNA is TGTGCCAGCAGAGACAGGGGGATCTACGAGCAGTACTTC.

The chain joins TRBV30 to TRBJ2-4, with 7 bases identical to TRBD2. V trimming: 4 bases; J trimming: 0 bases; junction bases outside the gene matches: 3. The V gene's germline CDR1 is GTSNPN and CDR2 SVGIG (reference sequence). This CDR3 has 14 residues. Here the CDR3 reads CAWNGGLAKNIQYF. In DNA, the CDR3 is TGTGCCTGGAACGGGGGGTTAGCCAAAAACATTCAGTACTTC.

The chain joins TRBV6-5 to TRBJ1-2, with D unresolved. This CDR3 contains 15 residues. Germline V gene lookup returns CDR1 MNHEY and CDR2 SVGAGI. With 0 bases removed from V and 0 bases from J, the gap between germline ends came to 8 bases. The CDR3 DNA is TGTGCCAGCAGTTACTCCGGGCTCGCTAACTATGGCTACACCTTC. Translated, it gives CASSYSGLANYGYTF.

This rearrangement joins TRBV27 to TRBJ2-7; no firm D call. The germline V and J ends were trimmed by 5 bases and 7 bases, with 33 bases remaining between them. The germline V gene encodes CDR1 MNHEY and CDR2 SMNVEV (reference sequence). This CDR3 region has 19 residues. CDR3 bases: TGTGCCAGCAGTCCCCTCTGGCTATCACCGTCTCCCAATTTGGGTGAGCAGTACTTC. It yields the protein CASSPLWLSPSPNLGEQYF.

The rearrangement links TRBV19 to TRBJ2-1; no reliable D call. The V and J ends lost 1 base and 9 bases respectively, with 10 bases between them. Germline values: CDR1 LNHDA, CDR2 SQIVND (reference sequence). The CDR3 has 13 amino acids. CDR3 nucleotides: TGTGCCAGTAGTATAGTCCAAGGCGGTGAGCAGTTCTTC. This translates into CASSIVQGGEQFF.

This clone was counted between two and nine times. This chain joins TRBV18 and TRBJ1-2; TRBD1 might be the D (5 bases). V lost 3 bases, J lost 8 bases, and 10 bases lay in between. CDR1 and CDR2 (germline): KGHSH, LQKENI. This CDR3 contains 12 residues. The CDR3 nucleotides read TGTGCCAGCTCACCCGGGGCGTGGGGCTACACCTTC. Translation: CASSPGAWGYTF.

This chain joins TRBV3-1 (or the pseudogene TRBV3-2) and TRBJ2-7; TRBD1 agrees at 8 bases. CDR3 length equals 12 residues. Germline values: CDR1 LGHDT, CDR2 YNNKEL (reference sequence). Losses at the gene ends were 4 bases for V and 7 bases for J; bases not matched to a gene: 3. CDR3 bases: TGTGCCAGCAGCCCCTGGACAGGGGAGCAGTACTTC. Protein sequence: CASSPWTGEQYF.

V gene TRBV7-9 combines with J gene TRBJ2-1; D might be TRBD1 (5 bases). CDR1 is SEHNR and CDR2 is FQNEAQ in the germline V gene (reference sequence). Trimming shortened V by 6 bases and J by 8 bases, and 5 bases separated the two germline ends. This CDR3 region has 10 residues. Here the CDR3 DNA reads TGTGCCAGCAGAGGGGATGAGCAGTTCTTC. Residues: CASRGDEQFF.

In DNA form, the CDR3 reads TGTGCCAGCAGCCTTAGCGGACTGGGCCCCTACGAGCAGTACTTC. Protein sequence: CASSLSGLGPYEQYF. The J gene is TRBJ2-7, the V gene TRBV5-6, with a possible D match to TRBD2 (6 bases). Germline assignment: CDR1 SGHDT and CDR2 YYEEEE. Trimming cost V 4 bases and J 2 bases, with 16 bases left between them. This CDR3 has 15 amino acids.

J is TRBJ2-7 and V is TRBV18; 9 bases are shared with TRBD2. The CDR3 has 19 amino acids. Trimming took 2 bases from V and 0 from J; bases not matched to a gene: 14. In germline, CDR1 is KGHSH, CDR2 LQKENI. The CDR3 here is CASSPFASGTHRTSYEQYF. The CDR3 nucleotides are TGTGCCAGCTCACCATTCGCTAGCGGGACTCATAGAACCTCCTACGAGCAGTACTTC.

The chain employs TRBV5-1 and TRBJ2-2; tentative D call: TRBD2 (6 bases). V was clipped by 2 bases and J by 5 bases, with 10 bases between them. Germline loops: CDR1 SGHRS, CDR2 YFSETQ. This CDR3 is 14 amino acids long. CDR3 nucleotide sequence: TGCGCCAGCAGCTTTGGAGGGCGAACCGGGGAGCTGTTTTTT. Its translation: CASSFGGRTGELFF.

In DNA form, the CDR3 reads TGTGCCAGCAGTCTCCGGGACCTCATCGGGGGCTACACCTTC. Translating gives CASSLRDLIGGYTF. The chain couples TRBV28 to TRBJ1-2; TRBD1 is a possible D gene (5 bases). V lost 5 bases to trimming and J lost 8 bases, with 18 bases between them. The CDR3 is 14 residues long. CDR1 is MDHEN and CDR2 is SYDVKM in the germline V gene.

The chain recombines TRBV9 with TRBJ2-7; D is uncertain. The V gene's germline CDR1 is SGDLS and CDR2 YYNGEE. V lost 4 bases and J 2 bases, leaving 22 bases between the germline ends. This CDR3 is built from 17 residues. The CDR3 DNA reads TGTGCCAGCAGCATAGCCGACATAGGTATAGGGCCCTACGAGCAGTACTTC. Its protein is CASSIADIGIGPYEQYF.

The chain uses TRBV24-1 and TRBJ2-2; no clear D gene. Between the trimmed V and J ends, which lost 9 bases and 7 bases, there was a span of 14 bases. Germline assignment: CDR1 KGHDR and CDR2 SFDVKD. CDR3 length: 13 residues. CDR3 coding DNA: TGTGCCACCTCAGCCCATGGGGTCGGGGAGCTGTTTTTT. Translation: CATSAHGVGELFF.

This rearrangement joins TRBV11-1 to TRBJ1-6; the D gene is possibly TRBD1 (5 bases). This CDR3 is 13 amino acids long. Trimming stripped 2 bases from V and 10 bases from J, with 9 bases between. Germline V gives CDR1 SGHAT, CDR2 FQDESV (reference sequence). Here the CDR3 DNA reads TGTGCCAGCAGCTTAACGCAGGGCTCACCCCTCCACTTT. This encodes CASSLTQGSPLHF.

This clone has a handful of counts. The J gene is TRBJ1-1, the V gene TRBV12-3 or TRBV12-4, with D perhaps TRBD1 (5 bases). There are 12 residues in the CDR3. V gave up 3 bases and J gave up 4 bases, with 6 bases separating them. DNA of the CDR3: TGTGCCAGCAGTTTGGGGGTCACTGAAGCTTTCTTT. As protein: CASSLGVTEAFF.

This clone was seen only once. The chain joins TRBV4-3 to TRBJ1-3; D is undetermined. V was shortened by 4 bases and J by 3 bases, with 13 bases between the two germline ends. Germline CDR1 and CDR2: LGHNA and YSLEER. CDR3 size: 15 residues. CDR3 protein: CASSPQEGFGNTIYF. The CDR3 DNA is TGCGCCAGCAGCCCGCAGGAGGGTTTTGGAAACACCATATATTTT.

The chain couples TRBV9 to TRBJ2-3; 9 bases are a match to TRBD1. V shed 3 bases and J 3 bases; nucleotides not matched to a gene: 5. The CDR3 length is 15 residues. CDR1 is SGDLS, CDR2 YYNGEE, per germline. This chain's CDR3 is CASSARDRATDTQYF. The DNA of the CDR3 is TGTGCCAGCAGCGCCAGGGACAGGGCTACAGATACGCAGTATTTT.

The V call is TRBV27, the J call TRBJ2-3, with 8 nucleotides matching TRBD2. CDR1 is MNHEY, CDR2 SMNVEV, per germline (reference sequence). After removal of 1 base from V and 6 bases from J, the junction contained 3 bases not matched to a gene. The CDR3 length is 14 residues. The CDR3: CASSLWTSSDTQYF. In DNA, the CDR3 is TGTGCCAGCAGTTTATGGACTAGCAGTGATACGCAGTATTTT.

The rearrangement joins TRBV30 to TRBJ1-1; TRBD1 matches 8 bases. The germline V gene has CDR1 GTSNPN and CDR2 SVGIG (reference sequence). V trimming: 2 bases; J trimming: 3 bases; junction bases outside the gene matches: 8. There are 15 residues in the CDR3. CDR3 in DNA: TGTGCCTGGAGTTCTCCAGACAGGGGACACACTGAAGCTTTCTTT. The encoded protein is CAWSSPDRGHTEAFF.

The genes are TRBV19 and TRBJ1-5; 9 nucleotides line up with TRBD1. With 5 bases clipped from V and 4 bases from J, the junction kept 12 bases outside the gene matches. This CDR3 contains 17 residues. CDR1 and CDR2 from the germline V gene are LNHDA and SQIVND (reference sequence). This CDR3 reads CASSWGTGPGGNQPQHF. Here the CDR3 DNA reads TGTGCCAGTAGTTGGGGGACAGGGCCTGGAGGGAATCAGCCCCAGCATTTT.

The table lists this clone with a few counts. This chain links TRBV7-2 with TRBJ2-2, with 7 bases fitting TRBD2. CDR3 length equals 15 residues. Looked up from germline, CDR1 is SGHTA and CDR2 is FQGNSA. Trimming took 1 base from V and 5 from J; bases not matched to a gene: 4. The chain's CDR3 is CASSLEVAGTGELFF. The CDR3 DNA is TGTGCCAGCAGCTTAGAAGTAGCGGGTACCGGGGAGCTGTTTTTT.

The chain is built from TRBV5-4 and TRBJ1-4; no clear D. This CDR3 is built from 16 residues. Trimming took 0 bases from V and 8 from J, leaving 17 bases between them. Germline V gene lookup returns CDR1 SGHNT and CDR2 YYREEE (reference sequence). The CDR3 loop is CASSLDPQRGNEKLFF. CDR3 in DNA: TGTGCCAGCAGCTTGGACCCTCAACGGGGTAACGAAAAACTGTTTTTT.

V is TRBV30 and J is TRBJ1-4; 9 bases match TRBD1. This CDR3 has 14 amino acids. Germline lookup yields CDR1 GTSNPN and CDR2 SVGIG (reference sequence). Trimming at V came to 6 bases and at J to 8 bases, leaving 10 bases not matched to a gene. CDR3 sequence reads: CACPPGQGEEKLFF. In DNA, the CDR3 is TGTGCCTGTCCACCGGGACAGGGTGAAGAAAAACTGTTTTTT.

In this sample, this clone turned up once. The rearrangement links TRBV30 to TRBJ2-1, with 7 bases that match TRBD2. Germline V CDR1 and CDR2: GTSNPN, SVGIG (reference sequence). The V gene end was trimmed by 0 bases and the J gene end by 0 bases; junction bases not matched to a gene: 5. CDR3 size: 16 residues. In DNA, the CDR3 is TGTGCCTGGAGTGTACGAAGCGGGACCTCCTACAATGAGCAGTTCTTC. Its translation: CAWSVRSGTSYNEQFF.